Listed below are T cell receptor beta chains from one sample, sequenced in a study of CD8 T cells in ankylosing spondylitis. TCRdb reprocessed the 5' RACE reads via MiXCR and lists one record per CDR3 protein. This table holds 750,000 to 850,000 distinct CDR3 sequences, approximately 10% found once. What was sequenced was blood, either unsorted or a sorted T cell fraction (not recorded which). These receptors were obtained from a male donor with ankylosing spondylitis. Each CDR3 is given with its conserved first and last residue.

j_call: TRBJ2-5
v_call: TRBV24-1
cdr3_aa: CATSDSRETQYF

j_call: TRBJ1-6
v_call: TRBV6-1
cdr3_aa: CASGRGPIGGSPLHF

j_call: TRBJ2-1
v_call: TRBV5-1
cdr3_aa: CASRQGTNNEQFF

j_call: TRBJ2-3
v_call: TRBV6-5
cdr3_aa: CASSYKFGDTQYF

j_call: TRBJ1-2
v_call: TRBV6-1
cdr3_aa: CASSNFGTVEYGYTF

j_call: TRBJ1-2
v_call: TRBV7-2
cdr3_aa: CASSLSGTVEGGYTF

j_call: TRBJ2-1
v_call: TRBV20-1
cdr3_aa: CSASRGQGVDGEQFF

j_call: TRBJ2-1
v_call: TRBV18
cdr3_aa: CASSLTRVDSEQFF

j_call: TRBJ1-3
v_call: TRBV25-1
cdr3_aa: CASTGYTGNTIYF

j_call: TRBJ2-1
v_call: TRBV5-1
cdr3_aa: CASSTIIHRASGKNEQFF

j_call: TRBJ2-5
v_call: TRBV20-1
cdr3_aa: CSAEHRGQETQYF

j_call: TRBJ2-5
v_call: TRBV20-1
cdr3_aa: CSARLAVQETQYF

j_call: TRBJ2-5
v_call: TRBV29-1
cdr3_aa: CSVWTQETQYF

j_call: TRBJ1-1
v_call: TRBV6-1
cdr3_aa: CASLGHTRTEAFF